This TCR beta chain is drawn from a study of blood T cell repertoires in COVID-19. Looking at the study overall: The origin of the acute and convalescent COVID-19 samples was the United States, Italy and Spain.

Those who participated ranged in age from roughly 18 to 89 years and resided in under 25 US areas. Per the original data handling: The authors estimated nucleated cell counts from reference gene primer amplification. TCRdb's copy holds only in-frame clones and misses some; the assay was immunoSEQ multiplex PCR. D and trimming come from the DNA, and the V and J calls and clone size come from that table. The sample has about 310,000 clones, around 89% seen once. Sequenced sample: PBMCs or T cells enriched from blood (not recorded which). The source of this sequence is a woman aged 18-29 years with acute COVID-19.

CDR3 sequence reads: CASTISGSPYNEQFF. The CDR3 DNA is TGTGCCAGCACGATTAGCGGGAGTCCCTACAATGAGCAGTTCTTC. V gene TRBV27 combines with J gene TRBJ2-1; 9 nucleotides align to TRBD2. The V gene end was trimmed by 7 bases and the J gene end by 2 bases; junction bases not matched to a gene: 6. The CDR3 has 15 amino acids. CDR1 and CDR2 (germline): MNHEY, SMNVEV (reference sequence).